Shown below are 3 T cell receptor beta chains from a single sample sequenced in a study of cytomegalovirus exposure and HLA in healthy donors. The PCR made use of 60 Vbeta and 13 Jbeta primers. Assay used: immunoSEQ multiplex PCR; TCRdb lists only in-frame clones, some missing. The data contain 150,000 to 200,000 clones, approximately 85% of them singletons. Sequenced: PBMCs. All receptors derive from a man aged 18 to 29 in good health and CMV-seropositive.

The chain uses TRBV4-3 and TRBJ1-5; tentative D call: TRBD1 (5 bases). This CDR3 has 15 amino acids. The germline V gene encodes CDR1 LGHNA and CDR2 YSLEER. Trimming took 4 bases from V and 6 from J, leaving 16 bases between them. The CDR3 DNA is TGCGCCAGCAGCCCAGGGTTGGGGGGGGGTCAGCCCCAGCATTTT. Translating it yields CASSPGLGGGQPQHF.

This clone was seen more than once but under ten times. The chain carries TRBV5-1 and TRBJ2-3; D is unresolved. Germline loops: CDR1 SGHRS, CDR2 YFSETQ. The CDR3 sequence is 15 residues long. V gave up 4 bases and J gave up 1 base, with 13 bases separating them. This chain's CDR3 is CASSAHITRTDTQYF. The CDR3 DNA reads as TGCGCCAGCAGCGCTCACATAACCCGCACAGATACGCAGTATTTT.

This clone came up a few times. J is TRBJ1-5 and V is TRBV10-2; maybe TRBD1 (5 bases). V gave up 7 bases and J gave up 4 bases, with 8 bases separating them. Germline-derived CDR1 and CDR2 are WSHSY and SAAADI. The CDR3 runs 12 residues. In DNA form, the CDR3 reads TGCGCCAGCACGTCAGGGAATCAGCCCCAGCATTTT. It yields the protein CASTSGNQPQHF.